This T cell receptor beta chain was sequenced for a study of OX40 agonist ivuxolimab in advanced cancers. Findings and caveats of the study: Normalized expansion of T-cell clones was also low for some nonresponders. At 0.1 to 3.0 mg/kg, CD4+ and CD8+ blood T cells expanded clonally by week 6.

It was autoimmune disease history or systemic immunosuppression that excluded patients. Remarks on this clone: The antigen is undetermined.

V was pared by 6 bases and J by 3 bases, with 15 bases between. The CDR3 extends over 14 amino acids. CDR1 is MNHNY and CDR2 is SVGAGI in the germline V gene (reference sequence). Only in-frame clones appear in the TCRdb table, and some are missing; sequencing was by immunoSEQ multiplex PCR. The sample holds about 60,000 clones, less than 90% seen once. Sequencing was performed on CD4+ or CD8+ T cells sorted from blood, taken in a trial of the OX40 agonist ivuxolimab. The origin of this receptor is an adult with an advanced solid tumor such as melanoma, head and neck, liver or kidney cancer. The chain couples TRBV6-6 to TRBJ2-7; TRBD1 is a possible D gene (6 bases). CDR3 region: CASSNSGTNYEQYF. CDR3 nucleotide sequence: TGTGCCAGCAGCAATTCCGGGACAAACTACGAGCAGTACTTC.